This is a list of T cell receptor beta chains from one sample in a study of T cells expressing NK-cell markers. No DNA is given; TCRdb re-called the 5' RACE reads and lists each CDR3 protein once. This sample carries roughly 380,000 distinct CDR3 sequences, with roughly 5.2% going to the ten biggest clones. Sequencing was done on a sample of blood T cells: a sorted CD56 or NKG2C T cell subset, CD4+ or CD8+ T cells, or bulk PBMC T cells (not recorded which). These receptors originate from a man between 18 and 69 years old in good health. CDR3s include the opening cysteine and the closing phenylalanine or tryptophan.

CDR3 length	V gene	J gene	CDR3 protein
15	TRBV7-7	TRBJ2-2	CASSLRRGGPGELFF
14	TRBV7-2	TRBJ1-2	CASSLSGIDYGYTF
14	TRBV20-1	TRBJ1-5	CSASSQGSNQPQHF
15	TRBV9	TRBJ2-1	CASREGSGGLNEQFF
14	TRBV3-1	TRBJ1-2	CASSLRQGNYGYTF
14	TRBV20-1	TRBJ2-2	CSARDWLNTGELFF
15	TRBV11-2	TRBJ2-7	CASSGPGQGDYEQYF
14	TRBV10-3	TRBJ1-1	CAISPDRGSTEAFF
17	TRBV5-1	TRBJ2-5	CASSVLAASGGQETQYF
15	TRBV20-1	TRBJ2-3	CSARIQRGRTDTQYF
14	TRBV11-2	TRBJ2-5	CASSLDLRGKTQYF
15	TRBV18	TRBJ2-1	CASSDRTGQLNEQFF
17	TRBV5-1	TRBJ2-7	CASSPGGTSGDAFEQYF
15	TRBV7-9	TRBJ2-7	CASSSALAPPYEQYF
12	TRBV28	TRBJ1-1	CATERQGTEAFF
15	TRBV3-1	TRBJ2-7	CASSQSGVLIYEQYF
16	TRBV11-2	TRBJ1-2	CASSLRDRDRNYGYTF
13	TRBV14	TRBJ1-2	CASSQDRGVGYTF
18	TRBV11-1	TRBJ2-6	CASSTQGRMSSGANVLTF
14	TRBV6-2/TRBV6-3	TRBJ1-6	CASSNDRPYGPLHF
13	TRBV11-1	TRBJ1-1	CASSRGPSGVAFF
17	TRBV5-5	TRBJ1-2	CASSSRATLSTNYGYTF
16	TRBV23-1	TRBJ2-7	CASSQSRDYPSYEQYF
14	TRBV7-9	TRBJ2-5	CASSTWGLGETQYF
16	TRBV7-9	TRBJ2-2	CASSLGTGFYTGELFF
17	TRBV14	TRBJ2-3	CASSQDPPGKSTDTQYF
12	TRBV11-3	TRBJ2-1	CASSPNVGEQFF
16	TRBV28	TRBJ2-3	CASSSWGILAGGAQYF
12	TRBV19	TRBJ1-4	CASRNQGEKLFF
13	TRBV12-3/TRBV12-4	TRBJ1-2	CASSFYGWVGYTF
16	TRBV5-1	TRBJ2-3	CASSLYASIGGDTQYF
17	TRBV3-1	TRBJ2-5	CASSQALAGVKQETQYF
14	TRBV25-1	TRBJ1-2	CASSEVRASDGYTF
15	TRBV15	TRBJ1-6	CATSREGFGNSPLHF
18	TRBV4-1	TRBJ2-3	CASSQDTQLAGGTDTQYF
13	TRBV18	TRBJ2-1	CASARGVGNEQFF
17	TRBV6-1	TRBJ1-5	CASSVGYRAVEDQPQHF
16	TRBV7-2	TRBJ1-2	CASSLTDRASNYGYTF
14	TRBV20-1	TRBJ1-4	CSAGGRGTNEKLFF
11	TRBV7-3	TRBJ2-2	CASSMGGELFF
13	TRBV2	TRBJ1-2	CASSESGQFGYTF
12	TRBV11-2	TRBJ2-7	CASSRMGGRQYF
16	TRBV6-1	TRBJ1-6	CASRSWAGAPRAPLHF